In this sample, the clone carrying this TCR beta chain turned up a few times. This entry comes from a study of blood T cell repertoires in COVID-19. Study details: The United States, Italy and Spain were the sources of the acute and convalescent COVID-19 samples. PBMCs, B-cell-depleted T cells, or T cells were the source of the cDNA or gDNA that made up the material.

As processed by the authors: Scientists estimated how many nucleated cells there were by amplifying reference gene primers. Some clones are missing from TCRdb's copy, which holds only in-frame ones; the method was immunoSEQ multiplex PCR. The DNA gave D and trimming, while V, J and clone size come from that table. The data show 130,000 or so clones, 75% to 90% seen once. The CDR3 has 14 amino acids. Losses at the gene ends were 5 bases for V and 5 bases for J; bases not matched to a gene: 4. The germline CDR1 and CDR2 sequences are MNHEY and SVGEGT. This receptor was obtained from a man aged 45-60 years with active or convalescent COVID-19. The sequenced material came from peripheral blood. The chain joins TRBV6-2 or TRBV6-3 to TRBJ2-2; 8 nucleotides agree with TRBD1. CDR3 protein: CASSPNRGTGELFF. CDR3 nucleotides: TGTGCCAGCAGTCCAAACAGGGGGACCGGGGAGCTGTTTTTT.